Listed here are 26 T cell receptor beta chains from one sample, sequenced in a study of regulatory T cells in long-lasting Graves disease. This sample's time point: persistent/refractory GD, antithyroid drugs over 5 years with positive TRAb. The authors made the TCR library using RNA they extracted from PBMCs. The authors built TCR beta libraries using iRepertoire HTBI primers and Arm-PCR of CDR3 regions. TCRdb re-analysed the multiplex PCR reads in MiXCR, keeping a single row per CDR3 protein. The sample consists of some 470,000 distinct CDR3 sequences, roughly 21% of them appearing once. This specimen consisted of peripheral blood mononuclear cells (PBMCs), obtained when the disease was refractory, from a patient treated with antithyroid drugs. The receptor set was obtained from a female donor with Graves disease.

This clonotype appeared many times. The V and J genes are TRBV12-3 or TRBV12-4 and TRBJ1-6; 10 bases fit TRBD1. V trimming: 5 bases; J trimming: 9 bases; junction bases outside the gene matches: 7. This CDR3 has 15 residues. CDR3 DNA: TGTGCCAGCAGTAGCAGGACAGGGGGGGGTTCACCCCTCCACTTT. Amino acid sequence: CASSSRTGGGSPLHF.

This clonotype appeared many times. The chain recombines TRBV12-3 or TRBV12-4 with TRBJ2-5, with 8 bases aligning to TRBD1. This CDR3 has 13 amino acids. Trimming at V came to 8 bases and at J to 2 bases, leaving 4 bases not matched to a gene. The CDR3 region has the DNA TGTGCCAGCCGGACAGGGAGTCAAGAGACCCAGTACTTC. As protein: CASRTGSQETQYF.

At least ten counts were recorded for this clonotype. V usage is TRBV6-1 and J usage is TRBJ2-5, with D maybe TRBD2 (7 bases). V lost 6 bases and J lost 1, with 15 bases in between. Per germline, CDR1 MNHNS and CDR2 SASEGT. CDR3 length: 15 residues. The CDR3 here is CASSHGGGGQETQYF. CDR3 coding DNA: TGTGCCAGCAGCCACGGAGGGGGGGGCCAAGAGACCCAGTACTTC.

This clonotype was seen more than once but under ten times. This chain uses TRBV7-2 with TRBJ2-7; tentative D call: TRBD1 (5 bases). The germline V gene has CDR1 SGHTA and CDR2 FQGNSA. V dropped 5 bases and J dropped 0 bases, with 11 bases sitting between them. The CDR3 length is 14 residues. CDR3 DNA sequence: TGTGCCAGCAGCCGACAGAAAAGCTCCTACGAGCAGTACTTC. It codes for CASSRQKSSYEQYF.

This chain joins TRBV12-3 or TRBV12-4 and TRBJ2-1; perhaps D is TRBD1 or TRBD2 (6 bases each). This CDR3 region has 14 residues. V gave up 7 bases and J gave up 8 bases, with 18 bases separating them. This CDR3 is CASIQGTSGHEQFF. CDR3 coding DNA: TGTGCCAGCATCCAGGGGACTTCCGGGCATGAGCAGTTCTTC.

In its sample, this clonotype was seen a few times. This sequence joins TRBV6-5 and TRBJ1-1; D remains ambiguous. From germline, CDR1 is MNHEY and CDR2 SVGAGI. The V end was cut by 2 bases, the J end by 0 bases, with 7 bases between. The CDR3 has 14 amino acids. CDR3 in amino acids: CASSYKGMNTEAFF. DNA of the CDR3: TGTGCCAGCAGTTACAAGGGAATGAACACTGAAGCTTTCTTT.

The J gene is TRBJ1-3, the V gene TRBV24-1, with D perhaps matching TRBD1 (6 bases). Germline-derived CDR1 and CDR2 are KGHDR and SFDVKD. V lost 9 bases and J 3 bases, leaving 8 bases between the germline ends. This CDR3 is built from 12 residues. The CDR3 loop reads CATGQYGNTIYF. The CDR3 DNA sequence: TGTGCCACCGGACAGTATGGAAACACCATATATTTT.

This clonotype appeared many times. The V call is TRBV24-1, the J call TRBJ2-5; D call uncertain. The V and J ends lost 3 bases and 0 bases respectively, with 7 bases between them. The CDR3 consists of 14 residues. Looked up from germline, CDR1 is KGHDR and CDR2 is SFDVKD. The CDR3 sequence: CATSDARYQETQYF. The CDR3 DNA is TGTGCCACCAGTGATGCACGATACCAAGAGACCCAGTACTTC.

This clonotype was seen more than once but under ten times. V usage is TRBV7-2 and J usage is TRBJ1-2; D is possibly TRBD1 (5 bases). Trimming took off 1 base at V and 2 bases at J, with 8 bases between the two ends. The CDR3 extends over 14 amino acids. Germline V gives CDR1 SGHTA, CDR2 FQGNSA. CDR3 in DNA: TGTGCCAGCAGCTTAGGGGACGGGAACTATGGCTACACCTTC. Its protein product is CASSLGDGNYGYTF. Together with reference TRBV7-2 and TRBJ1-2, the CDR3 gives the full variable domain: GAGVSQSPSNKVTEKGKDVELRCDPISGHTALYWYRQSLGQGLEFLIYFQGNSAPDKSGLPSDRFSAERTGGSVSTLTIQRTQQEDSAVYLCASSLGDGNYGYTFGSGTRLTVV.

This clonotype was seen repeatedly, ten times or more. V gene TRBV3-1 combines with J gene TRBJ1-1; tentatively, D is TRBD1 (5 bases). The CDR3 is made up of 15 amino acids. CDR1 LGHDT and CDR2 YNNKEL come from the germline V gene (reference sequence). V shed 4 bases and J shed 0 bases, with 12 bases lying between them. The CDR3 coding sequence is TGTGCCAGCAGCCTTCTGGGGCCGATGAACACTGAAGCTTTCTTT. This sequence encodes CASSLLGPMNTEAFF.

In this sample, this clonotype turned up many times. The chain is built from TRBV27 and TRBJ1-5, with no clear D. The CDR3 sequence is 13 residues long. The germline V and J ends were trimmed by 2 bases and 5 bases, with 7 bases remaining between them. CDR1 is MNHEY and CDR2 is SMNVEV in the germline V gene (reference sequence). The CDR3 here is CASSLGADQPQHF. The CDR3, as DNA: TGTGCCAGCAGTTTAGGAGCGGATCAGCCCCAGCATTTT.

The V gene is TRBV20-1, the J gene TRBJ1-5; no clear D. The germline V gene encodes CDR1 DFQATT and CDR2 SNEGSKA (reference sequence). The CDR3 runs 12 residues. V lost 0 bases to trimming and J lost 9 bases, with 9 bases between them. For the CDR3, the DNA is TGCAGTGCTAGAGATCGCGTGGGGCCCCAGCATTTT. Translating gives CSARDRVGPQHF.

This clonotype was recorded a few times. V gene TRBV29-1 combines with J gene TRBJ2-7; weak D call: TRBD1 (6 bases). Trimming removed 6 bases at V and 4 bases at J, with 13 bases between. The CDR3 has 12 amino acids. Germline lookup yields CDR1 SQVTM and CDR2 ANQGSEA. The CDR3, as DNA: TGCAGCGTGTTACAGGGAACGTACGAGCAGTACTTC. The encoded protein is CSVLQGTYEQYF.

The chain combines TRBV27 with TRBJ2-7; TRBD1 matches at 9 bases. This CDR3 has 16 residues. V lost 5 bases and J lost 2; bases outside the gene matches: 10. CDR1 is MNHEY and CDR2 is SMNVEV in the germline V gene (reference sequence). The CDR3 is CASSPNLGTGPYEQYF. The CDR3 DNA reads TGTGCCAGCAGTCCTAACCTCGGGACAGGGCCCTACGAGCAGTACTTC.

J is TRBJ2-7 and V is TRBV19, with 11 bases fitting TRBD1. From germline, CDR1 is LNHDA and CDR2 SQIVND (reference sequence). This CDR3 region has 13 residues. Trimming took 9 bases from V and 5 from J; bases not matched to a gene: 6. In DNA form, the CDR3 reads TGTGCCAGCAAGGGACAGGGGGGGAACGAGCAGTACTTC. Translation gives CASKGQGGNEQYF.

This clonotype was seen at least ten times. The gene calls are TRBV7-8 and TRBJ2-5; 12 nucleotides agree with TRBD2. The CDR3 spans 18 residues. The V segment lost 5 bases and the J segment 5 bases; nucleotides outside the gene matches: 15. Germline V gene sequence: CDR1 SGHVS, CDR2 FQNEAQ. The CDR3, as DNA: TGTGCCAGCAGCCTACTGACTAGCGGGAGACTGATCGGCGAGACCCAGTACTTC. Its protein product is CASSLLTSGRLIGETQYF.

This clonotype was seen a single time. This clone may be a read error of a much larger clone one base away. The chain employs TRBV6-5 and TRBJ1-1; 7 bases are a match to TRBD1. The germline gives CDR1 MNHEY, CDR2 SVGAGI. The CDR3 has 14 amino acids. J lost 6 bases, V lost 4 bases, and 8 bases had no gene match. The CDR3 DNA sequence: TGTGCCAGCAGTTCAGCTACAGGGGACGCTGAAGCTTTCTTT. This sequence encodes CASSSATGDAEAFF.

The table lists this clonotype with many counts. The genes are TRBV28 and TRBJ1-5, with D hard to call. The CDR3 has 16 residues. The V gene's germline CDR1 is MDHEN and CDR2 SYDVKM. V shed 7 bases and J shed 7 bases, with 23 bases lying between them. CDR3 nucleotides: TGTGCCAGCACTATCAGATCCACCACTGTTTTCCAGCCCCAGCATTTT. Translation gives CASTIRSTTVFQPQHF. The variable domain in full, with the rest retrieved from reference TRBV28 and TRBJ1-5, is DVKVTQSSRYLVKRTGEKVFLECVQDMDHENMFWYRQDPGLGLRLIYFSYDVKMKEKGDIPEGYSVSREKKERFSLILESASTNQTSMYLCASTIRSTTVFQPQHFGDGTRLSIL.

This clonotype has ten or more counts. The CDR3 reads CSARDGTSGRWEQYF. CDR3 coding DNA: TGCAGTGCTAGAGATGGCACTAGCGGGAGGTGGGAGCAGTACTTC. This sequence joins TRBV20-1 and TRBJ2-7, with TRBD2 matching 12 bases. CDR1 and CDR2 from the germline V gene are DFQATT and SNEGSKA (reference sequence). With V trimmed by 0 bases and J by 7 bases, 7 bases remained unmatched. The CDR3 length is 15 residues.

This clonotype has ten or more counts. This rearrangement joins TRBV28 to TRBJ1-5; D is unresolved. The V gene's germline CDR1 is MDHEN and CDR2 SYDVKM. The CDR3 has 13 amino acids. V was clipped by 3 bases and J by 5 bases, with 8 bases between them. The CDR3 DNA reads TGTGCCAGCAGTTTGCCCCGAGATCAGCCCCAGCATTTT. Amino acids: CASSLPRDQPQHF.

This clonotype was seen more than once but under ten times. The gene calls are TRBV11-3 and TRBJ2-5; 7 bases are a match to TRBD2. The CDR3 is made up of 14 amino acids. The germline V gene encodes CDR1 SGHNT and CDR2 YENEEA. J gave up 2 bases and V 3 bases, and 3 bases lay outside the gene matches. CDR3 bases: TGTGCCAGCAGCTTTAGACTAGCTCAAGAGACCCAGTACTTC. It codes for CASSFRLAQETQYF.

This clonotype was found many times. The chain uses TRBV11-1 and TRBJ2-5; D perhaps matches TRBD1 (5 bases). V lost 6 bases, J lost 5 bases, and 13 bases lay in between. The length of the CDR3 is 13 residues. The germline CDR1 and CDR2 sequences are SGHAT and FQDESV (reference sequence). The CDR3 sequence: CASRTQGVETQYF. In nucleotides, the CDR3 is TGTGCCAGCAGGACCCAGGGCGTGGAGACCCAGTACTTC.

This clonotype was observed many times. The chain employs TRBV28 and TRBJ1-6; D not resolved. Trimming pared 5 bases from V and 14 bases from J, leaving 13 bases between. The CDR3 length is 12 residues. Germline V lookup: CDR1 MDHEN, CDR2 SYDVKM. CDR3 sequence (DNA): TGTGCCAGCAGTCACAGACCCTCGGCCCTCCACTTT. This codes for CASSHRPSALHF.

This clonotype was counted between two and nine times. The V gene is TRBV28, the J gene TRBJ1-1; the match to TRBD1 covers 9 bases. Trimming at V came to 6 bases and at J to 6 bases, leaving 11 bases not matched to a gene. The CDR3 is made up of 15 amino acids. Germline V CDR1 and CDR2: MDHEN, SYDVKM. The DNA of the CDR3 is TGTGCCAGCAGCGGGCAAGACAGGGGGTTTGCTGAAGCTTTCTTT. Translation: CASSGQDRGFAEAFF.

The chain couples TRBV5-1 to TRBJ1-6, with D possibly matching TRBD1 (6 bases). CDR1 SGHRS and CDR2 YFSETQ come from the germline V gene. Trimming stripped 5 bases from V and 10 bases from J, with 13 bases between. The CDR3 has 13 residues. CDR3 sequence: CASRVGDKSPLHF. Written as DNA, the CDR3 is TGCGCCAGCAGAGTGGGGGACAAATCACCCCTCCACTTT.

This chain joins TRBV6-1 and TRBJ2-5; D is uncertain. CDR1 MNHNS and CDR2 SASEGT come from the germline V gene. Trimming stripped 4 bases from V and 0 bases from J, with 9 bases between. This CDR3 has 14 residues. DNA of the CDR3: TGTGCCAGCAGTGTGGATAGGTACCAAGAGACCCAGTACTTC. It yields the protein CASSVDRYQETQYF.